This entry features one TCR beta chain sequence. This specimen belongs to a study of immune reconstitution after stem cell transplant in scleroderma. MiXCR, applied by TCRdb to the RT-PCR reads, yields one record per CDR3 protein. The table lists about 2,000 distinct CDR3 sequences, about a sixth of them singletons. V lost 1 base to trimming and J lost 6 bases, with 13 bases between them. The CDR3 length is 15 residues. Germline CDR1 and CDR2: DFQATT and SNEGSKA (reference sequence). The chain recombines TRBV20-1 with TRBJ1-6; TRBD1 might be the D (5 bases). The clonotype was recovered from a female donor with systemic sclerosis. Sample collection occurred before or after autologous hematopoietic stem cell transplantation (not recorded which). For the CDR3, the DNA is TGCAGTGCTAGAGCTCGGGGCACCGGTAATTCACCCCTCCACTTT. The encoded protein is CSARARGTGNSPLHF.